Included here is one T cell receptor (beta chain) sequence, with context. The table came from immunoSEQ multiplex PCR; TCRdb's copy has only in-frame clones and leaves some out. The profile covers 30,000 to 40,000 clones, with around 78% appearing a single time and 38% taken by the ten largest. The sample comes from a study of T cells in tumors after PD-1 blockade. The CDR3 sequence is 18 residues long. CDR1 and CDR2 (germline): SGHNT, YYREEE (reference sequence). V dropped 4 bases and J dropped 1; count of bases not matched to a gene: 11. V and J are TRBV5-4 and TRBJ2-6; 7 nucleotides match TRBD1. This sample comprised PBMCs, obtained before anti-PD-1 treatment. This receptor was identified in a human donor with basal cell carcinoma. The CDR3 sequence: CASSPTGTVRSGANVLTF. In DNA form, the CDR3 reads TGTGCCAGCAGCCCGACGGGGACAGTTAGATCTGGGGCCAACGTCCTGACTTTC.